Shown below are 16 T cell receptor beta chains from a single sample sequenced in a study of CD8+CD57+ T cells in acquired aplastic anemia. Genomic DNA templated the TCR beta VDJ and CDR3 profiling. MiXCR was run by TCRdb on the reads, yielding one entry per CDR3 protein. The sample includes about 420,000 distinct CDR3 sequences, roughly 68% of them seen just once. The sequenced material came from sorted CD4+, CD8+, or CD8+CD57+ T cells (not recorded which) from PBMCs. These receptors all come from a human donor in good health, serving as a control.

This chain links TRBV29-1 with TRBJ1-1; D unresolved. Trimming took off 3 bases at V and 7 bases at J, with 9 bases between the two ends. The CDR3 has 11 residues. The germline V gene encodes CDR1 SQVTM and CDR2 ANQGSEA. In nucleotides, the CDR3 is TGCAGCGTTGAGTTCGGGTATGAAGCTTTCTTT. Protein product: CSVEFGYEAFF.

The CDR3 bases are TGTGCCATCCTAGAAAACCTCGATACGCAGTATTTT. It yields the protein CAILENLDTQYF. This sequence joins TRBV7-3 and TRBJ2-3; D uncertain. Germline-derived CDR1 and CDR2 are SGHTA and FQGTGA. The CDR3 has 12 residues. V dropped 10 bases and J dropped 6 bases, with 14 bases sitting between them.

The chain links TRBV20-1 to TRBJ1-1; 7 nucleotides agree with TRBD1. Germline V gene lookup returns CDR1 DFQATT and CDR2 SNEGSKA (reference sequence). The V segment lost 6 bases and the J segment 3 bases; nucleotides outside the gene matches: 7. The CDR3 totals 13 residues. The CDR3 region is CSANRGRDTEAFF. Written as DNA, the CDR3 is TGCAGTGCCAACAGGGGAAGAGACACTGAAGCTTTCTTT.

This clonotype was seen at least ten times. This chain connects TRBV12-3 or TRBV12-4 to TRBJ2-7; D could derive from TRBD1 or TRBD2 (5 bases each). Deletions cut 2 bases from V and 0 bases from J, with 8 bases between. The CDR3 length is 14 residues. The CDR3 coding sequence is TGTGCCAGCAGTTTAAAGGGGAGCTCCTACGAGCAGTACTTC. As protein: CASSLKGSSYEQYF.

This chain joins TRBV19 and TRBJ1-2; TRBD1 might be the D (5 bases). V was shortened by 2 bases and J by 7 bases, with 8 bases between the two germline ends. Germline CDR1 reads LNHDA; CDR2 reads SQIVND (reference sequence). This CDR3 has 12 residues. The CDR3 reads CASSIPQGGYTF. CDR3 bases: TGTGCCAGTAGTATACCGCAGGGTGGCTACACCTTC.

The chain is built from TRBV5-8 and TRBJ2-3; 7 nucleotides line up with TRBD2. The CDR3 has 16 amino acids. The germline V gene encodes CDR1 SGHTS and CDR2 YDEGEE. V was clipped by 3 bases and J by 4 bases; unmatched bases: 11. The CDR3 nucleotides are TGTGCCAGCAGCTCCGGGGGAGGACTAGGGTCAGATACGCAGTATTTT. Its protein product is CASSSGGGLGSDTQYF.

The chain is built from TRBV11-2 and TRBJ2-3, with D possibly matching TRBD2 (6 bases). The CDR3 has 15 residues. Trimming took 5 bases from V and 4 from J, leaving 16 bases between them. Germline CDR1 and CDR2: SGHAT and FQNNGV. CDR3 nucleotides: TGTGCCAGCAGCCTCGCCATCCCGGGGGCAGATACGCAGTATTTT. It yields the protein CASSLAIPGADTQYF.

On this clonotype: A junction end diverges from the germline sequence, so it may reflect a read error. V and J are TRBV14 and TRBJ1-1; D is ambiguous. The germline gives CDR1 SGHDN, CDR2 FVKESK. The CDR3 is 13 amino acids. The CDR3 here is CASSLLGTMRSSF. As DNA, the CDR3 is TGTGCCAGCAGCCTTCTAGGTACAATGAGAAGTTCTTTT. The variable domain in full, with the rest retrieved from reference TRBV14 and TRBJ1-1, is EAGVTQFPSHSVIEKGQTVTLRCDPISGHDNLYWYRRVMGKEIKFLLHFVKESKQDESGMPNNRFLAERTGGTYSTLKVQPAELEDSGVYFCASSLLGTMRSSFGQGTRLTVV.

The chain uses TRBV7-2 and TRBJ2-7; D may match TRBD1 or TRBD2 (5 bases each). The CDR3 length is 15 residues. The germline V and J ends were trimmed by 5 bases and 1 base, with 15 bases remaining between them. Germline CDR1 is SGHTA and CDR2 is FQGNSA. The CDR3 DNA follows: TGTGCCAGCAGCCGCGAGGGGCAGCTTTCCTACGAGCAGTACTTC. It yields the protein CASSREGQLSYEQYF. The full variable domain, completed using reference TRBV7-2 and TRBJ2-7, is GAGVSQSPSNKVTEKGKDVELRCDPISGHTALYWYRQSLGQGLEFLIYFQGNSAPDKSGLPSDRFSAERTGGSVSTLTIQRTQQEDSAVYLCASSREGQLSYEQYFGPGTRLTVT.

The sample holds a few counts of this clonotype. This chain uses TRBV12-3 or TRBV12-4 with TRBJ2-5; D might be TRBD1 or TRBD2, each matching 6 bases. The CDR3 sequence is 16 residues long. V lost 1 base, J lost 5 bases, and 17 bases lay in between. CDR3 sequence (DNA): TGTGCCAGCAGTTTAGGGTACCCGGGGGCGCGGGAGACCCAGTACTTC. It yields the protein CASSLGYPGARETQYF.

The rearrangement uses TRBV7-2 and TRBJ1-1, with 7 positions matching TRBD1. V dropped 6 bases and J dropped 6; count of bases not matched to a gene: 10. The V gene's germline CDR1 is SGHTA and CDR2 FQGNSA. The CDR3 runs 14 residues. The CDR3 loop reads CASRGQEAAPEAFF. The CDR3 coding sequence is TGTGCCAGCAGAGGACAGGAGGCAGCGCCTGAAGCTTTCTTT.

The CDR3 here is CSARGQYNSPLHF. The CDR3 coding sequence is TGCAGTGCTAGAGGGCAGTATAATTCACCCCTCCACTTT. The V gene is TRBV20-1, the J gene TRBJ1-6; D gene uncertain. This CDR3 contains 13 residues. Germline V gene lookup returns CDR1 DFQATT and CDR2 SNEGSKA (reference sequence). Between the trimmed V and J ends, which lost 1 base and 4 bases, there was a span of 5 bases.

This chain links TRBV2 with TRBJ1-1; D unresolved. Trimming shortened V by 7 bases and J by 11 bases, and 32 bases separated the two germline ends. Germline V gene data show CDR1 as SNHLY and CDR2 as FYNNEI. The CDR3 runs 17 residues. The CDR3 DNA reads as TGTGCCAGCACCTCCCGACTAGCGGGGTCCTACAATGCTCAGGCTTTCTTT. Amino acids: CASTSRLAGSYNAQAFF.

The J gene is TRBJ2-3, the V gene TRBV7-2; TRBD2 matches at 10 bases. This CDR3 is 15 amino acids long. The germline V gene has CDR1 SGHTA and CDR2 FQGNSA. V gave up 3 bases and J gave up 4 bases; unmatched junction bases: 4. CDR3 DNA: TGTGCCAGCAGCTTTATAGCGGGGGGCGCAGATACGCAGTATTTT. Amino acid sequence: CASSFIAGGADTQYF.

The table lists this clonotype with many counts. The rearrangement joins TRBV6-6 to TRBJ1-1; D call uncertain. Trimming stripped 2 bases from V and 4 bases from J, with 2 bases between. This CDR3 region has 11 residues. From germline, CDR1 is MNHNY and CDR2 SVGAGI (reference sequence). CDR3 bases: TGTGCCAGCAGTTACGTCACTGAAGCTTTCTTT. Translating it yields CASSYVTEAFF.

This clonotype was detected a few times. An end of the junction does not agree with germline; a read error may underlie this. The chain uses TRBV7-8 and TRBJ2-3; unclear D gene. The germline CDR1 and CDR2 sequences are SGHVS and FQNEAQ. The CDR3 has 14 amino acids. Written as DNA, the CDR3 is TGTGCCAGCAGCTTAGGCAGGAACACTGAAGCTTTCTTTTTT. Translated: CASSLGRNTEAFFF.